The 18 T cell receptor beta chains given below trace back to one sample, sequenced in a study of T cell clusters in autoimmune cytopenias. Each sample's input was 200 to 250 ng genomic DNA, roughly 40,000 genome equivalents. TRB was amplified by touch-down multiplex PCR, primer pools A and B combined. TCRdb re-called the multiplex PCR reads and catalogs CDR3 proteins one per entry, DNA excluded. The sample has roughly 8,000 distinct CDR3 sequences. Another study also made use of these data, one on T cell repertoires in aging, cancer and after chemotherapy.

Sample: peripheral blood. These receptors were taken from a human donor with an autoimmune cytopenia or autoimmune hepatitis (not recorded which).

This clonotype shows up as medium-sized (0.01 to 0.1%) by frequency. The J gene is TRBJ2-1, the V gene TRBV7-6. Per germline, CDR1 SGHVS and CDR2 FNYEAQ. This CDR3 region has 16 residues. The CDR3 reads CASSLATRYGNNEQFF.

The chain carries TRBV5-1 and TRBJ2-1; TCRdb's assignment of TRBD2 cannot be checked, as there is no DNA. This CDR3 is built from 16 residues. Germline V gene data show CDR1 as SGHRS and CDR2 as YFSETQ. The CDR3 is CASSSGLAGGPAEQFF.

The chain joins TRBV5-1 to TRBJ2-7; TCRdb calls TRBD1, which cannot be checked without DNA. Germline V gene lookup returns CDR1 SGHRS and CDR2 YFSETQ. The CDR3 contains 13 residues. CDR3 residues: CASSLGGTYEQYF.

This chain uses TRBV7-3 with TRBJ2-1. There are 11 residues in the CDR3. Germline V gives CDR1 SGHTA, CDR2 FQGTGA. CDR3 sequence: CVSSANNEQFF.

This chain links TRBV14 with TRBJ2-7. Looked up from germline, CDR1 is SGHDN and CDR2 is FVKESK. The CDR3 contains 12 residues. The CDR3 is CASSQAHPRQYF.

Measured by frequency, this clonotype is medium-sized (0.01 to 0.1%). V is TRBV6-1 and J is TRBJ2-5. CDR3 length: 13 amino acids. CDR1 and CDR2 from the germline V gene are MNHNS and SASEGT. CDR3 sequence reads: CASSVEYRETQYF.

V usage is TRBV10-3 and J usage is TRBJ1-4; TCRdb returns TRBD1, unconfirmable since there is no DNA. The CDR3 is 15 residues long. Germline values: CDR1 ENHRY, CDR2 SYGVKD. CDR3 in amino acids: CAISDKSQGEEKLFF.

This sequence joins TRBV10-3 and TRBJ2-1; TCRdb's D call of TRBD1 is untestable without DNA. The CDR3 extends over 13 amino acids. Germline CDR1 and CDR2: ENHRY and SYGVKD. Here the CDR3 reads CAINEGDYNEQFF.

This clonotype is medium-sized by frequency. The chain carries TRBV5-6 and TRBJ2-5; as DNA is missing, the TRBD1 call by TCRdb cannot be tested. CDR1 is SGHDT, CDR2 YYEEEE, per germline. The CDR3 is 15 residues long. The CDR3 here is CASSLARQGKETQYF. Using reference TRBV5-6 and TRBJ2-5 for the parts outside the CDR3, the full variable domain is DAGVTQSPTHLIKTRGQQVTLRCSPKSGHDTVSWYQQALGQGPQFIFQYYEEEERQRGNFPDRFSGHQFPNYSSELNVNALLLGDSALYLCASSLARQGKETQYFGPGTRLLVL.

This CDR3 is CASSLEGGMGTEAFF. The chain couples TRBV5-1 to TRBJ1-1; TCRdb gives TRBD1 as the D gene, but with no DNA this cannot be confirmed. This CDR3 contains 15 residues. The germline CDR1 and CDR2 sequences are SGHRS and YFSETQ.

The V and J genes are TRBV20-1 and TRBJ1-1; TCRdb designates TRBD1, a call that cannot be tested without DNA. Per the germline V gene, CDR1 is DFQATT and CDR2 is SNEGSKA (reference sequence). CDR3 length: 13 amino acids. CDR3 loop: CSAQQDRITEAFF.

The chain joins TRBV7-9 to TRBJ1-1; the D gene TCRdb calls, TRBD1, cannot be checked with no DNA. The germline gives CDR1 SEHNR, CDR2 FQNEAQ (reference sequence). The CDR3 length is 12 residues. The CDR3 region is CASSWGTEGAFF. The variable domain in full, completed from reference TRBV7-9 and TRBJ1-1, reads DTGVSQNPRHKITKRGQNVTFRCDPISEHNRLYWYRQTLGQGPEFLTYFQNEAQLEKSRLLSDRFSAERPKGSFSTLEIQRTEQGDSAMYLCASSWGTEGAFFGQGTRLTVV.

This clonotype is classed as medium-sized by frequency. V usage is TRBV6-5 and J usage is TRBJ2-7; TCRdb gives TRBD2 as the D gene, but with no DNA this cannot be confirmed. The germline V gene encodes CDR1 MNHEY and CDR2 SVGAGI. This CDR3 comprises 14 residues. CDR3 in amino acids: CASSKNGLYYEQYF.

The gene calls are TRBV5-1 and TRBJ2-3; no DNA is available, so the TRBD1 call from TCRdb remains unchecked. Germline V CDR1 and CDR2: SGHRS, YFSETQ. This CDR3 has 15 residues. This chain's CDR3 is CASSVGTGSADTQYF.

The genes are TRBV20-1 and TRBJ1-2. The germline CDR1 and CDR2 sequences are DFQATT and SNEGSKA (reference sequence). The CDR3 spans 12 residues. The CDR3 sequence is CSALGGVYGYTF.

Considering frequency, this clonotype is large. V and J are TRBV7-6 and TRBJ2-1; TCRdb indicates TRBD2, and absent DNA this call remains unverified. The CDR3 totals 16 residues. From germline, CDR1 is SGHVS and CDR2 FNYEAQ. CDR3 region: CASSFNLAGGPQEQFF.

The chain combines TRBV7-2 with TRBJ1-1. The CDR3 has 15 amino acids. Per germline, CDR1 SGHTA and CDR2 FQGNSA. Here the CDR3 reads CASSLAPSKRTEAFF.

This chain uses TRBV13 with TRBJ2-1; TCRdb designates TRBD1, a call that cannot be tested without DNA. This CDR3 spans 16 amino acids. Germline CDR1 is PRHDT and CDR2 is FYEKMQ (reference sequence). CDR3 region: CASSLALAGGPNEQFF.